This TCR beta chain was recovered during a study of CD8+ T cells in alopecia areata. Germline CDR1 SGHTA, CDR2 FQGNSA. V dropped 1 base and J dropped 7 bases, with 20 bases sitting between them. This CDR3 is 18 amino acids long. cDNA prepared by RNA extraction and subsequent reverse transcription served as the template for sequencing. Method: immunoSEQ multiplex PCR; TCRdb's copy keeps in-frame clones and lacks some. Among 150,000 to 200,000 clones listed, under 80% were seen once. Treatment given: oral pan-JAK inhibitor, 5-10 mg twice daily. Broader study findings: Possibly as an HLA-related effect, TCR sharing across patients appeared less clear than in mice. Scalp data also include sequences from resident alphabeta T cells of normal skin. On tofacitinib, scalp and blood still held many of the expanded lesional clones.

Worth noting for this clone: Its antigen is unknown.

The sample was CD4+ T cells sorted from blood, taken at roughly week 49, from a patient treated with tofacitinib. V gene TRBV7-2 combines with J gene TRBJ1-6; tentatively, D is TRBD1 (6 bases). This clonotype was obtained from a human donor with alopecia areata. This chain's CDR3 is CASSLVPPGQSSNSPLHF. CDR3 in DNA: TGTGCCAGCAGCTTAGTTCCTCCGGGACAAAGCTCGAATTCACCCCTCCACTTT.